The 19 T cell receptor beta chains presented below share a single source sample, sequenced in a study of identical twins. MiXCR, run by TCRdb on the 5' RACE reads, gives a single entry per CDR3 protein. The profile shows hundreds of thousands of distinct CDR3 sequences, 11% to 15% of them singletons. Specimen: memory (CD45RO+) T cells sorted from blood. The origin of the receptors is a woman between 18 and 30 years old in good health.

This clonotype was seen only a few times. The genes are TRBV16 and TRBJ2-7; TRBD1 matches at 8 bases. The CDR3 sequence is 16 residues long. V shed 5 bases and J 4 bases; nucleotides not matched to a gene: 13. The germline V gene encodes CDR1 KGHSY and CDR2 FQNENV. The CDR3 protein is CASSFDGRGHRYEQYF. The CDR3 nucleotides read TGTGCCAGCAGCTTCGACGGCAGGGGGCATAGATACGAGCAGTACTTC.

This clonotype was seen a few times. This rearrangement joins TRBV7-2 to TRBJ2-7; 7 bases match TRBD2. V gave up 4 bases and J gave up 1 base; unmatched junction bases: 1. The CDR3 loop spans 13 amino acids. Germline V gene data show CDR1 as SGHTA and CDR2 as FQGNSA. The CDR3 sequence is CASSWGGSYEQYF. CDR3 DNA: TGTGCCAGCAGCTGGGGAGGGTCCTACGAGCAGTACTTC.

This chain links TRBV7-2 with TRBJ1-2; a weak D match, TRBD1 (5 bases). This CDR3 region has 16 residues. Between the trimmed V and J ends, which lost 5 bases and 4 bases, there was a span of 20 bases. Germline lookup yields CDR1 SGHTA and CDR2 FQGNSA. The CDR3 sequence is CASSAQGPTRTYGYTF. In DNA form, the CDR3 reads TGTGCCAGCAGCGCCCAGGGTCCCACAAGGACCTATGGCTACACCTTC.

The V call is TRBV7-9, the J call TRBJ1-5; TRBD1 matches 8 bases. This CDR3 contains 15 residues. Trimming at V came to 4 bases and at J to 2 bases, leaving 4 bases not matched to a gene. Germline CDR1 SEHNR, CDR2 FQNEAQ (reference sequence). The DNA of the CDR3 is TGTGCCAGCAGCTCGGACAGGGTCGGCAATCAGCCCCAGCATTTT. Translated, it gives CASSSDRVGNQPQHF.

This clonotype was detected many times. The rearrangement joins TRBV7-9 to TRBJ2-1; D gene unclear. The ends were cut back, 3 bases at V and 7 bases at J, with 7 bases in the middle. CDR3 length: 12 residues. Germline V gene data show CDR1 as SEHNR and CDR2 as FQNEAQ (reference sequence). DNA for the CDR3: TGTGCCAGCAGCTTGGGAAGGAATGAGCAGTTCTTC. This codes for CASSLGRNEQFF.

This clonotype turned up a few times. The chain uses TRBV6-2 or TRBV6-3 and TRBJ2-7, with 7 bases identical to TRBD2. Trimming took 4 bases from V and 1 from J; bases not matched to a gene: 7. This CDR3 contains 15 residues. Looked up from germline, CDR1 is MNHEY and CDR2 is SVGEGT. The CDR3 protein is CASSSRLAGSYEQYF. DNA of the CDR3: TGTGCCAGCAGTTCCCGACTAGCTGGATCCTACGAGCAGTACTTC.

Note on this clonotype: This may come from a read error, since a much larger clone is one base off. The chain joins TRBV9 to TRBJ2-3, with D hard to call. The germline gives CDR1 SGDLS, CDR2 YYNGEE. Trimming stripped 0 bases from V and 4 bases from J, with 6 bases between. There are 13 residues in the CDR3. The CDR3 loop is CASSVAPPDTQYF. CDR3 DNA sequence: TGTGCCAGCAGCGTAGCGCCCCCAGATACGCAGTATTTT. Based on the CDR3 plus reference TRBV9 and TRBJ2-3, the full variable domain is DSGVTQTPKHLITATGQRVTLRCSPRSGDLSVYWYQQSLDQGLQFLIQYYNGEERAKGNILERFSAQQFPDLHSELNLSSLELGDSALYFCASSVAPPDTQYFGPGTRLTVL.

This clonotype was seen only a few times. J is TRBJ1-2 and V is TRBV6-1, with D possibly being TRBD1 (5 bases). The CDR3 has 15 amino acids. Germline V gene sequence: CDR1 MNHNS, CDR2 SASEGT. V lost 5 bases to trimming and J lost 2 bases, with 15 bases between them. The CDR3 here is CASSPTWTSNYGYTF. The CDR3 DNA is TGTGCCAGCAGTCCTACTTGGACATCCAACTATGGCTACACCTTC.

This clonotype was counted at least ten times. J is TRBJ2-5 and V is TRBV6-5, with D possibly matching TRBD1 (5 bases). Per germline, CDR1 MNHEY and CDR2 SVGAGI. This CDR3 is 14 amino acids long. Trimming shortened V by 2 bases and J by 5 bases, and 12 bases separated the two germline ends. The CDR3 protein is CASSYRVSGETQYF. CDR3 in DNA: TGTGCCAGCAGTTACAGGGTATCAGGGGAGACCCAGTACTTC.

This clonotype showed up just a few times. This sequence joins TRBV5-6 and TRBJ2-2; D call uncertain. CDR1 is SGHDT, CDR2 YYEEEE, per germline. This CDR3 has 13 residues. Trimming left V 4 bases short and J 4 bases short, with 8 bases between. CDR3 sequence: CASSDPATGELFF. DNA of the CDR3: TGTGCCAGCAGCGATCCTGCCACCGGGGAGCTGTTTTTT. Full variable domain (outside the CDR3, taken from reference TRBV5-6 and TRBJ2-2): DAGVTQSPTHLIKTRGQQVTLRCSPKSGHDTVSWYQQALGQGPQFIFQYYEEEERQRGNFPDRFSGHQFPNYSSELNVNALLLGDSALYLCASSDPATGELFFGEGSRLTVL.

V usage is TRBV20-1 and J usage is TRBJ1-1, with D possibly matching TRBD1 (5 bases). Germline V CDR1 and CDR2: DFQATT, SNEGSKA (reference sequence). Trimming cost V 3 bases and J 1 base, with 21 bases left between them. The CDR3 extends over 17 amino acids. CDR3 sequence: CSARQPGVGTGNTEAFF. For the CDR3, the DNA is TGCAGTGCTAGGCAACCGGGGGTGGGCACGGGGAACACTGAAGCTTTCTTT.

CDR3 DNA: TGCAGCGTTGTAGCGGGGGGTCACCTCACCGGGGAGCTGTTTTTT. Protein: CSVVAGGHLTGELFF. V gene TRBV29-1 combines with J gene TRBJ2-2, with 10 bases that match TRBD2. This CDR3 is built from 15 residues. V lost 4 bases to trimming and J lost 4 bases; unmatched junction nucleotides: 6. Germline CDR1 SQVTM, CDR2 ANQGSEA.

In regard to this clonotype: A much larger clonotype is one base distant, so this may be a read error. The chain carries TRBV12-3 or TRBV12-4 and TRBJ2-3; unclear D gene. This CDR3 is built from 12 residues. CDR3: CASSYSTDAQYF. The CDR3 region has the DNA TGTGCCAGCAGCTATTCCACAGATGCGCAGTATTTT.

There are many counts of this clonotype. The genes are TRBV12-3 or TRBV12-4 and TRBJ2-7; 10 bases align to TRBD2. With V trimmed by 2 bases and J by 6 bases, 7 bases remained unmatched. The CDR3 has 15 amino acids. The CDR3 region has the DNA TGTGCCAGCAGTTTATTGTCTAGCGGGAGAATCGAGCAGTACTTC. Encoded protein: CASSLLSSGRIEQYF.

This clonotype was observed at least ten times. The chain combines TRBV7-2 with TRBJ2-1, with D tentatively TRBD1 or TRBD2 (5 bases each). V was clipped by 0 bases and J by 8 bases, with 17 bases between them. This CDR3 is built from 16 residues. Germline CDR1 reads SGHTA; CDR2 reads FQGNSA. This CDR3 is CASSLATWGNLYEQFF. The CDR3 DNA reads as TGTGCCAGCAGCTTAGCTACGTGGGGGAACTTGTATGAGCAGTTCTTC.

The CDR3 DNA reads TGTGCCAGCAGCTTAGCCCCGACGGAGACCCAGTACTTC. Its translation is CASSLAPTETQYF. This rearrangement joins TRBV7-6 to TRBJ2-5; no clear D. Deletions cut 0 bases from V and 5 bases from J, with 7 bases between. The CDR3 totals 13 residues. Germline V CDR1 and CDR2: SGHVS, FNYEAQ.

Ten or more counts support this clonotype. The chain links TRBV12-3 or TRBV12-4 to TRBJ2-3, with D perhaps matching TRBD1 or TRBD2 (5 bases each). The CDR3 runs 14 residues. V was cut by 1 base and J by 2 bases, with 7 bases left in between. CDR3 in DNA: TGTGCCAGCAGTTTAGGGGGGTACACAGATACGCAGTATTTT. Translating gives CASSLGGYTDTQYF.

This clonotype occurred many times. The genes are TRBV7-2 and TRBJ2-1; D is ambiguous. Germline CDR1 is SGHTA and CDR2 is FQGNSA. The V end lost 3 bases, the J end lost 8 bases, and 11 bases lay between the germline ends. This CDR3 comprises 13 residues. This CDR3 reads CASSFSVLDEQFF. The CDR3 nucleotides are TGTGCCAGCAGCTTCTCGGTCTTGGATGAGCAGTTCTTC.

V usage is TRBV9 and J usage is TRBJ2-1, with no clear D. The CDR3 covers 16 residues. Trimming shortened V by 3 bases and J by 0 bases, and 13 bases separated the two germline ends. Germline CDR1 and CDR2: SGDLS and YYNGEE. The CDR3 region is CASSGGRFSSYNEQFF. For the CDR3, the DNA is TGTGCCAGCAGCGGAGGACGGTTTAGCTCCTACAATGAGCAGTTCTTC. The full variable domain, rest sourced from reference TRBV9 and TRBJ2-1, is DSGVTQTPKHLITATGQRVTLRCSPRSGDLSVYWYQQSLDQGLQFLIQYYNGEERAKGNILERFSAQQFPDLHSELNLSSLELGDSALYFCASSGGRFSSYNEQFFGPGTRLTVL.